These T cell receptor beta chains were read from a single sample in a study of blood T cell repertoires in COVID-19. Only in-frame clones appear in the TCRdb table, and some are missing; sequencing was by immunoSEQ multiplex PCR. The sample gives roughly 89,000 clones, approximately 80% of which show up once; 10% to 13% is in the top ten. Sequencing was done on a sample of peripheral blood. These receptors all stem from a woman aged 70-85 years with acute or convalescent COVID-19. Both conserved end residues are trimmed from each CDR3.

TRBV7-2	TRBJ2-2	ASSFRAGGGGTGELF
TRBV28	TRBJ1-6	ASSKTGGTYNSPLH
TRBV19	TRBJ1-5	ASSGGKNQPQH
TRBV5-4	TRBJ2-2	ASSPGLATNTGELF
TRBV19	TRBJ1-6	ASSISATGLNSPLH
TRBV5-1	TRBJ2-4	ASSNEQLAKNIQY
TRBV10-1	TRBJ1-3	ARSTFRGPGNTIY
TRBV14	TRBJ2-5	ASSETSGHQETQY
TRBV6-5	TRBJ2-7	ASSQQGYEQY
TRBV9	TRBJ2-5	ASSVAVGAGTSGRFETQY
TRBV2	TRBJ2-5	ASSDLRQETQY
TRBV28	TRBJ2-7	ASSPPGLGSYEQY
TRBV27	TRBJ1-4	ASSLYSGTGVEKLF
TRBV5-6	TRBJ2-7	ASSLRATSNYEQY
TRBV3-1/TRBV3-2	TRBJ1-5	ASSQGQGLSNQPQH
TRBV2	TRBJ2-2	ASRYSGELF
TRBV12-2	TRBJ2-7	ASRLDTGEKYEQY
TRBV10-3	TRBJ1-2	AITPGTGNGYT
TRBV19	TRBJ1-3	ASSTSFFSGNTIY
TRBV27	TRBJ2-3	ASSSSGRASDTQY
TRBV3-1/TRBV3-2	TRBJ1-6	ASAGGAGSYNSPLH
TRBV18	TRBJ2-3	ASSPTGGADTQY
TRBV18	TRBJ1-2	ASSPLQGARGYT
TRBV6-1	TRBJ1-5	ASSTGTGQPQH
TRBV6-5	TRBJ1-1	ASSQTGLGTEAF
TRBV19	TRBJ1-2	ASSLGHPKFSNYGYT
TRBV7-2	TRBJ1-1	ASSLGATLAGTEAF
TRBV5-6	TRBJ2-7	ASSLYGAFPYEQY
TRBV2	TRBJ1-1	ASSETGFNTEAF
TRBV18	TRBJ1-1	ASSPQQLNTEAF
TRBV14	TRBJ2-7	ASSFHLPRTGMY
TRBV5-1	TRBJ1-6	ASSSRESSSPLH
TRBV5-1	TRBJ2-5	ASNPGLVGETQY
TRBV2	TRBJ2-1	ASSSLAGSYNEQF
TRBV6-5	TRBJ2-5	ASTSQGIETQY
TRBV7-9	TRBJ2-7	ASSLTTGGPSYEQY
TRBV27	TRBJ1-2	ASSWGRGVGYGYT
TRBV6-6	TRBJ2-5	ASSPVSETQY
TRBV15	TRBJ2-7	ATSGGTYEQY
TRBV19	TRBJ1-1	ASSIGEGRPAF
TRBV2	TRBJ2-7	ASSEVPGTKVYEQY
TRBV9	TRBJ2-2	ASTAGDTGELF
TRBV2	TRBJ2-7	ASSVGRAYEQY
TRBV19	TRBJ2-2	ATRGTNTGELF
TRBV5-8	TRBJ2-5	ASSAGQGTLGETQY
TRBV6-5	TRBJ1-6	ASTPRQGASPLH
TRBV27	TRBJ1-5	ASSARTGVGQPQH
TRBV9	TRBJ2-5	ASSSSGTGAGETQY
TRBV6-5	TRBJ2-3	ASKIAGASTDTQY
TRBV28	TRBJ2-2	ASSSGFTGELF